This T cell receptor beta chain originates from a study of neoadjuvant anti-PD-1 for oral cavity cancer. Study at large: Patients mostly received three to four biweekly nivolumab doses at 3 mg/kg before surgery. Non-progressing patients received a fourth nivolumab dose near day 43, then surgery on days 50-56.

Sequencing used immunoSEQ multiplex PCR; TCRdb keeps in-frame clones, though not all of them. This sample has over 20,000 clones, with 26% found just once. This sample's time point: after neoadjuvant nivolumab, at surgical resection. Patients had HPV-negative, locally advanced oral cavity squamous cell carcinoma. Of note for this clone: Antigen: not known.

This CDR3 comprises 14 residues. Germline CDR1 and CDR2: SGHRS and YFSETQ. After removal of 2 bases from V and 5 bases from J, the junction contained 3 bases not matched to a gene. Whole-study results and caveats: With a few patients per group, TCR findings need larger cohorts.

This chain joins TRBV5-1 and TRBJ2-1; 8 positions match TRBD2. The TCR comes from a person aged 35 to 85 with oral cavity squamous cell carcinoma. Specimen: tumor tissue, collected after nivolumab (anti-PD-1) treatment. CDR3 loop: CASSLPLADNEQFF. The CDR3, as DNA: TGCGCCAGCAGCTTACCACTAGCGGACAATGAGCAGTTCTTC.